One and the same sample provided the 30 T cell receptor beta chains below, sequenced in a study of Ad26.COV2.S vaccination and SARS-CoV-2 variants. Sequenced by immunoSEQ multiplex PCR; TCRdb stores in-frame clones only, minus some. The sample lists 250,000 to 300,000 clones, approximately 87% occurring once. Regarding treatment: 19 received Ad26.COV2.S at low or high dose, single or two shots; roughly five received placebo; per-sample allocation not given. Sampling happened 63 days after the first vaccine or placebo injection. Sequenced here: peripheral blood, sampled in a trial of Ad26.COV2.S vaccine versus placebo. These receptors all come from a person aged 18-60 years who received the Ad26.COV2.S COVID-19 vaccine or a placebo.

The chain employs TRBV3-1 (or the pseudogene TRBV3-2) and TRBJ1-1; 7 nucleotides match TRBD1. CDR1 is LGHDT and CDR2 is YNNKEL in the germline V gene (reference sequence). The CDR3 has 14 residues. After removal of 5 bases from V and 8 bases from J, the junction contained 11 bases not matched to a gene. The CDR3 is CASSKGDSSAEAFF. CDR3 nucleotides: TGTGCCAGCAGCAAGGGGGACAGTTCCGCGGAAGCTTTCTTT.

The count of this clone is one. The chain combines TRBV7-6 with TRBJ2-2; possible D gene TRBD2, 6 bases. V was clipped by 4 bases and J by 2 bases, with 17 bases between them. Looked up from germline, CDR1 is SGHVS and CDR2 is FNYEAQ. CDR3 length: 17 residues. In nucleotides, the CDR3 is TGTGCCAGCAGCTCCCTTGGGGGGAGGATAAACACCGGGGAGCTGTTTTTT. Encoded protein: CASSSLGGRINTGELFF.

The gene calls are TRBV6-5 and TRBJ1-2; the D gene is possibly TRBD1 (6 bases). The CDR3 loop spans 15 amino acids. CDR1 is MNHEY and CDR2 is SVGAGI in the germline V gene. Trimming left V 5 bases short and J 4 bases short, with 17 bases between. This CDR3 reads CASSLYRESSYGYTF. The CDR3 DNA follows: TGTGCCAGCAGTCTATACAGGGAGAGCAGCTATGGCTACACCTTC.

The chain uses TRBV5-5 and TRBJ1-2; D might be TRBD1 (6 bases). The CDR3 covers 14 residues. Trimming removed 4 bases at V and 4 bases at J, with 14 bases between. Germline V gene lookup returns CDR1 SGHKS and CDR2 YYEKEE (reference sequence). This chain's CDR3 is CASSRPGGPYGYTF. CDR3 nucleotide sequence: TGTGCCAGCAGCCGGCCCGGGGGGCCCTATGGCTACACCTTC.

The chain carries TRBV29-1 and TRBJ2-1; D gene unclear. The V gene lost 7 bases and the J gene lost 0 bases, with 13 bases spanning the gap. The germline gives CDR1 SQVTM, CDR2 ANQGSEA. The CDR3 loop spans 14 amino acids. CDR3 region: CSASPYSSYNEQFF. The CDR3 DNA follows: TGCAGCGCCTCCCCATATAGCTCCTACAATGAGCAGTTCTTC.

The chain has TRBV5-1 and TRBJ2-2; maybe TRBD1 (6 bases). Trimming stripped 3 bases from V and 7 bases from J, with 7 bases between. Germline V gives CDR1 SGHRS, CDR2 YFSETQ. This CDR3 region has 12 residues. The CDR3 is CASSSQGGELFF. The DNA of the CDR3 is TGCGCCAGCAGCTCACAGGGCGGGGAGCTGTTTTTT. Based on the CDR3 plus reference TRBV5-1 and TRBJ2-2, the full variable domain is KAGVTQTPRYLIKTRGQQVTLSCSPISGHRSVSWYQQTPGQGLQFLFEYFSETQRNKGNFPGRFSGRQFSNSRSEMNVSTLELGDSALYLCASSSQGGELFFGEGSRLTVL.

The chain is built from TRBV7-9 and TRBJ2-1, with 15 bases matching TRBD2. Per germline, CDR1 SEHNR and CDR2 FQNEAQ (reference sequence). The J segment lost 8 bases and the V segment lost 1 base, leaving 6 bases of the junction unmatched. CDR3 length: 17 amino acids. The chain's CDR3 is CASSLDRTSGRADEQFF. Written as DNA, the CDR3 is TGTGCCAGCAGCTTAGACAGGACTAGCGGGAGGGCCGATGAGCAGTTCTTC.

The chain joins TRBV9 to TRBJ2-7; tentatively, D is TRBD1 (6 bases). The V gene's germline CDR1 is SGDLS and CDR2 YYNGEE. The CDR3 spans 20 residues. Trimming removed 3 bases at V and 0 bases at J, with 28 bases between. This CDR3 is CASSASSRGPGTPSSYEQYF. The CDR3 DNA sequence: TGTGCCAGCAGCGCTTCCTCACGTGGACCAGGGACACCCAGCTCCTACGAGCAGTACTTC.

This chain connects TRBV10-1 to TRBJ2-5; D is possibly TRBD1 (6 bases). Germline lookup yields CDR1 WNHNN and CDR2 SYGVQD (reference sequence). V lost 3 bases, J lost 1 base, and 12 bases lay in between. The CDR3 has 15 amino acids. The CDR3 loop reads CASSDRGASQETQYF. CDR3 DNA: TGCGCCAGCAGTGACAGGGGCGCCTCCCAAGAGACCCAGTACTTC.

The chain carries TRBV13 and TRBJ2-7; 8 bases match TRBD1. This CDR3 has 11 residues. Germline V gene data show CDR1 as PRHDT and CDR2 as FYEKMQ (reference sequence). V lost 4 bases, J lost 11 bases, and 4 bases stayed unmatched. Here the CDR3 DNA reads TGTGCCAGCAGCTCGGGACAGGTGAAGTACTTC. Protein sequence: CASSSGQVKYF. Combining the CDR3 with reference TRBV13 and TRBJ2-7 gives the whole variable domain AAGVIQSPRHLIKEKRETATLKCYPIPRHDTVYWYQQGPGQDPQFLISFYEKMQSDKGSIPDRFSAQQFSDYHSELNMSSLELGDSALYFCASSSGQVKYFGPGTRLTVT.

V gene TRBV25-1 combines with J gene TRBJ1-2; D is unclear. CDR1 is MGHDK, CDR2 SYGVNS, per germline. The CDR3 length is 13 residues. V lost 4 bases and J 4 bases, leaving 10 bases between the germline ends. For the CDR3, the DNA is TGTGCCAGCAGTGGCCGGAGACGCTATGGCTACACCTTC. This encodes CASSGRRRYGYTF.

This clone appeared once. The chain is built from TRBV7-6 and TRBJ1-5; D not certain. V lost 5 bases and J 6 bases, leaving 14 bases between the germline ends. CDR3 length: 14 residues. The germline gives CDR1 SGHVS, CDR2 FNYEAQ. The CDR3 is CASSRLTSSQPQHF. The CDR3 nucleotides are TGTGCCAGCAGCCGCCTCACATCCAGTCAGCCCCAGCATTTT.

The chain carries TRBV2 and TRBJ2-4, with 7 bases matching TRBD1. The germline V gene has CDR1 SNHLY and CDR2 FYNNEI. J gave up 11 bases and V 5 bases, and 12 bases lay outside the gene matches. The CDR3 is 14 amino acids. CDR3 residues: CASSSERRTGFQYF. The CDR3, as DNA: TGTGCCAGCAGTTCTGAGCGCAGGACAGGATTTCAGTACTTC. Full variable domain (remainder filled in from reference TRBV2 and TRBJ2-4): EPEVTQTPSHQVTQMGQEVILRCVPISNHLYFYWYRQILGQKVEFLVSFYNNEISEKSEIFDDQFSVERPDGSNFTLKIRSTKLEDSAMYFCASSSERRTGFQYFGAGTRLSVL.

The chain carries TRBV18 and TRBJ1-2; D call uncertain. The CDR3 is 18 amino acids. V was trimmed by 6 bases and J by 7 bases, leaving 30 bases between them. CDR1 is KGHSH, CDR2 LQKENI, per germline. CDR3 in amino acids: CASSPTISDSWVISGYTF. DNA of the CDR3: TGTGCCAGCTCCCCGACCATATCGGATTCATGGGTGATAAGTGGCTACACCTTC.

The chain combines TRBV9 with TRBJ1-2, with no clear D. Deletions cut 0 bases from V and 5 bases from J, with 14 bases between. Per germline, CDR1 SGDLS and CDR2 YYNGEE. CDR3 length: 15 amino acids. As DNA, the CDR3 is TGTGCCAGCAGCGTAGATGGTTCCGGGATTTATGGCTACACCTTC. Amino acid sequence: CASSVDGSGIYGYTF.

This clone occurred once. The chain is built from TRBV24-1 and TRBJ1-2; D ambiguous. Trimming removed 11 bases at V and 4 bases at J, with 16 bases between. The CDR3 has 13 residues. The germline V gene has CDR1 KGHDR and CDR2 SFDVKD. CDR3 amino acids: CAIFTGFGYGYTF. For the CDR3, the DNA is TGTGCCATCTTCACGGGATTTGGCTATGGCTACACCTTC.

V gene TRBV11-2 combines with J gene TRBJ2-1, with D unclear. The V gene lost 8 bases and the J gene lost 0 bases, with 14 bases spanning the gap. The CDR3 is 15 residues long. CDR1 and CDR2 from the germline V gene are SGHAT and FQNNGV. The CDR3 nucleotides are TGTGCCAGCGGGCAGACGGGTGGCTCCTACAATGAGCAGTTCTTC. As protein: CASGQTGGSYNEQFF.

This sequence joins TRBV27 and TRBJ1-1; the D gene is possibly TRBD1 (6 bases). Germline lookup yields CDR1 MNHEY and CDR2 SMNVEV (reference sequence). The V end was cut by 10 bases, the J end by 0 bases, with 18 bases between. The CDR3 is made up of 15 amino acids. CDR3 loop: CATRGTGLMNTEAFF. The CDR3 DNA reads as TGTGCCACCCGAGGAACAGGGTTAATGAACACTGAAGCTTTCTTT.

V gene TRBV29-1 combines with J gene TRBJ2-5, with D unclear. CDR1 and CDR2 from the germline V gene are SQVTM and ANQGSEA. The CDR3 has 13 amino acids. Between the trimmed V and J ends, which lost 6 bases and 0 bases, there was a span of 11 bases. CDR3 residues: CSVIGPYQETQYF. CDR3 DNA sequence: TGCAGCGTGATTGGACCTTACCAAGAGACCCAGTACTTC.

V gene TRBV5-1 combines with J gene TRBJ2-1; possibly TRBD2 for D (6 bases). Per germline, CDR1 SGHRS and CDR2 YFSETQ. CDR3 length equals 17 residues. Trimming cost V 3 bases and J 0 bases, with 16 bases left between them. CDR3 in amino acids: CASSSPRDLSSYNEQFF. As DNA, the CDR3 is TGCGCCAGCAGCTCGCCCCGGGACTTGAGCTCCTACAATGAGCAGTTCTTC.

The gene calls are TRBV3-1 (or the pseudogene TRBV3-2) and TRBJ2-3; 10 bases are shared with TRBD2. The CDR3 covers 16 residues. J gave up 4 bases and V 1 base, and 5 bases lay outside the gene matches. Germline CDR1 reads LGHDT; CDR2 reads YNNKEL (reference sequence). The CDR3 nucleotides read TGTGCCAGCAGCCAAGGGCGACTAGCGGGTGCAGATACGCAGTATTTT. This gives the protein CASSQGRLAGADTQYF.

This chain uses TRBV5-1 with TRBJ2-2, with TRBD2 matching 9 bases. This CDR3 has 16 amino acids. CDR1 and CDR2 from the germline V gene are SGHRS and YFSETQ. V was pared by 1 base and J by 3 bases, with 4 bases of the junction left unmatched. The CDR3 nucleotides are TGCGCCAGCAGCTTGAGGCGGGGGGGCGACACCGGGGAGCTGTTTTTT. It codes for CASSLRRGGDTGELFF.

The chain has TRBV2 and TRBJ2-1; D gene ambiguous. Trimming removed 7 bases from V and 4 bases from J, with 5 bases in between. CDR1 is SNHLY, CDR2 FYNNEI, per germline. The CDR3 covers 11 residues. The CDR3 DNA is TGTGCCAGCACCCAATACAATGAGCAGTTCTTC. Its translation: CASTQYNEQFF. Together with reference TRBV2 and TRBJ2-1, the CDR3 gives the full variable domain: EPEVTQTPSHQVTQMGQEVILRCVPISNHLYFYWYRQILGQKVEFLVSFYNNEISEKSEIFDDQFSVERPDGSNFTLKIRSTKLEDSAMYFCASTQYNEQFFGPGTRLTVL.

A few counts support this clone. The J gene is TRBJ1-6, the V gene TRBV7-2; D gene ambiguous. The V gene lost 1 base and the J gene lost 4 bases, with 14 bases spanning the gap. The CDR3 totals 17 residues. The germline V gene has CDR1 SGHTA and CDR2 FQGNSA. The CDR3 here is CASSLEWEPQYNSPLHF. The CDR3 DNA reads as TGTGCCAGCAGCTTAGAGTGGGAGCCTCAATATAATTCACCCCTCCACTTT.

The rearrangement joins TRBV7-9 to TRBJ2-5; 10 bases are a match to TRBD2. Germline V lookup: CDR1 SEHNR, CDR2 FQNEAQ (reference sequence). Unmatched junction bases numbered 7, after V lost 4 bases and J lost 5 bases. The CDR3 runs to 15 residues. CDR3 DNA: TGTGCCAGCAGCTCAAGCGGGAGGGCCGCGGAGACCCAGTACTTC. It yields the protein CASSSSGRAAETQYF.

The V gene is TRBV11-2, the J gene TRBJ2-3; 9 bases are a match to TRBD2. Germline V gives CDR1 SGHAT, CDR2 FQNNGV. Germline trimming cut 1 base from V and 6 bases from J; bases unmatched to any gene: 8. This CDR3 is 16 amino acids long. CDR3 nucleotide sequence: TGTGCCAGCAGCTTAGCTGCGGGAGGGCATGGGGATACGCAGTATTTT. Amino acid sequence: CASSLAAGGHGDTQYF.

This CDR3 is CSVELAGRRVDTQYF. CDR3 nucleotides: TGCAGCGTTGAGTTAGCGGGACGGCGGGTCGATACGCAGTATTTT. The chain recombines TRBV29-1 with TRBJ2-3; 8 bases line up with TRBD2. The V gene end was trimmed by 3 bases and the J gene end by 6 bases; junction bases not matched to a gene: 11. Germline V gene lookup returns CDR1 SQVTM and CDR2 ANQGSEA. This CDR3 comprises 15 residues.

The gene calls are TRBV30 and TRBJ1-6; D uncertain. CDR3 size: 13 residues. Trimming took 4 bases from V and 0 from J, leaving 4 bases between them. Germline assignment: CDR1 GTSNPN and CDR2 SVGIG (reference sequence). This CDR3 is CAWTYSYNSPLHF. DNA for the CDR3: TGTGCCTGGACTTACTCCTATAATTCACCCCTCCACTTT. The full variable domain, its missing parts supplied by reference TRBV30 and TRBJ1-6, is SQTIHQWPATLVQPVGSPLSLECTVEGTSNPNLYWYRQAAGRGLQLLFYSVGIGQISSEVPQNLSASRPQDRQFILSSKKLLLSDSGFYLCAWTYSYNSPLHFGNGTRLTVT.

V is TRBV28 and J is TRBJ2-7; tentative D call: TRBD2 (6 bases). Trimming removed 5 bases from V and 1 base from J, with 15 bases in between. This CDR3 contains 15 residues. CDR1 MDHEN and CDR2 SYDVKM come from the germline V gene. Here the CDR3 DNA reads TGTGCCAGCAGTCCCCGGCTAGCGCGTTCCTACGAGCAGTACTTC. It yields the protein CASSPRLARSYEQYF.

The rearrangement uses TRBV2 and TRBJ1-5, with unresolved D. Trimming pared 6 bases from V and 0 bases from J, leaving 12 bases between. Germline assignment: CDR1 SNHLY and CDR2 FYNNEI. The CDR3 contains 15 residues. The CDR3 protein is CASSGETISNQPQHF. The CDR3 DNA follows: TGTGCCAGCAGCGGGGAGACAATTAGCAATCAGCCCCAGCATTTT.